The clone carrying this TCR beta chain has a count of ten or more. TCRs were amplified for 15 to 25 PCR cycles with a constant-region primer and V-primer adapter. TCRdb redid the calling of the reads with MiXCR, one entry per CDR3 protein. The data show roughly 48,000 distinct CDR3 sequences, with around 33% seen just once and roughly 8% held by the top ten. The sample originates from a study of low-dose radiotherapy and immunotherapy resistance in tumors. Study context: Cohort 1 was given 0.5 Gy fractions every 2 weeks, 6.5 Gy in total. The regimen for patients comprised intravenous nivolumab 240 mg every two weeks plus intravenous ipilimumab 1 mg/kg every six weeks.

This CDR3 has 16 amino acids. Germline lookup yields CDR1 MNHEY and CDR2 SVGAGI. Trimming removed 0 bases at V and 2 bases at J, with 12 bases between. Time point of the sample: after trial treatment. The sample's treatment: LDRT plus nivolumab, ipilimumab, low-dose cyclophosphamide and aspirin (RACIN trial). The chain recombines TRBV6-5 with TRBJ2-3; D ambiguous. The receptor's source is a male donor with rectosigmoid adenocarcinoma. Material: PBMCs, obtained after low-dose radiotherapy plus immunotherapy. CDR3 nucleotide sequence: TGTGCCAGCAGTTACTCGGCTACTCGATACACAGATACGCAGTATTTT. Its translation: CASSYSATRYTDTQYF.